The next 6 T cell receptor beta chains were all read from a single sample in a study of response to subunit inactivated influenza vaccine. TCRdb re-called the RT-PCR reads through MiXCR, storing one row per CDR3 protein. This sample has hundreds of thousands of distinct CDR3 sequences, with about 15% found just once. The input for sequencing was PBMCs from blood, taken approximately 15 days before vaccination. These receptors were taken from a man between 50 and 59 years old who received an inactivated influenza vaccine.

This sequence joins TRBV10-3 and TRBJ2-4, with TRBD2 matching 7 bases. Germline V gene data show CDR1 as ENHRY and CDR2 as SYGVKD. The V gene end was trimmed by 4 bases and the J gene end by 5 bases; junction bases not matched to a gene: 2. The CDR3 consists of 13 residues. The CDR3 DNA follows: TGTGCCATCAGTGGGACTAGTGAAAACATTCAGTACTTC. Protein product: CAISGTSENIQYF.

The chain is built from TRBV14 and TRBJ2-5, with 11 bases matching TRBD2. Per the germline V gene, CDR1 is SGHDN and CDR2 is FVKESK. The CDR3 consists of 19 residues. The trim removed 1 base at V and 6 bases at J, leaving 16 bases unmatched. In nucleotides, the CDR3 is TGTGCCAGCAGCCAAGGTCTAGCGGGGGGCCCTAGAAAACAACAGACCCAGTACTTC. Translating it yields CASSQGLAGGPRKQQTQYF.

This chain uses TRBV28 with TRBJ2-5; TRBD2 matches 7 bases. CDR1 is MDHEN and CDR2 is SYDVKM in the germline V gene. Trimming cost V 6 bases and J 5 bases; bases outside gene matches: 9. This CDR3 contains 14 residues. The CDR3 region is CASSGPEGGETQYF. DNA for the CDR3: TGTGCCAGCAGCGGCCCTGAGGGAGGGGAGACCCAGTACTTC. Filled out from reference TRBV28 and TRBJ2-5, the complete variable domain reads DVKVTQSSRYLVKRTGEKVFLECVQDMDHENMFWYRQDPGLGLRLIYFSYDVKMKEKGDIPEGYSVSREKKERFSLILESASTNQTSMYLCASSGPEGGETQYFGPGTRLLVL.

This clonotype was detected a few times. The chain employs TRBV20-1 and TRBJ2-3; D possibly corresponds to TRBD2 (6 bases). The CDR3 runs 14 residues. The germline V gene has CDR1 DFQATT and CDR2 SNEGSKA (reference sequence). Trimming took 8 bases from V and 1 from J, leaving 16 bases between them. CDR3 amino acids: CSTEPGLGTDTQYF. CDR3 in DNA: TGCAGTACTGAACCGGGACTCGGCACAGATACGCAGTATTTT.

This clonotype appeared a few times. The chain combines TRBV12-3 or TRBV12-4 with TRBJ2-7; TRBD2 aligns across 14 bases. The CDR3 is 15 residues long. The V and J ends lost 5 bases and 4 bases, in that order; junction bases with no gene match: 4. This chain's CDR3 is CASSTGLAGEYEQYF. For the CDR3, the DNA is TGTGCCAGCAGTACGGGACTAGCGGGAGAGTACGAGCAGTACTTC.

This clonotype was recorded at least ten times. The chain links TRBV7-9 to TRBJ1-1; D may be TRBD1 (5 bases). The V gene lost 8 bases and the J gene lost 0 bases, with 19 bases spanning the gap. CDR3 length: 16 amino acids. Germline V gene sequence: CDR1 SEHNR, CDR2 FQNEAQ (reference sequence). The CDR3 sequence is CASPGEGRGLNTEAFF. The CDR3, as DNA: TGTGCCAGCCCGGGCGAAGGGAGGGGTTTGAACACTGAAGCTTTCTTT. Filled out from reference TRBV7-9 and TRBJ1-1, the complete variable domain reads DTGVSQNPRHKITKRGQNVTFRCDPISEHNRLYWYRQTLGQGPEFLTYFQNEAQLEKSRLLSDRFSAERPKGSFSTLEIQRTEQGDSAMYLCASPGEGRGLNTEAFFGQGTRLTVV.